Included here is one T cell receptor (beta chain) sequence, with context. The record originates from a study of cytomegalovirus exposure and HLA in healthy donors. TCRdb's table, derived via immunoSEQ multiplex PCR, lists solely in-frame clones and lacks some. This sample yields 120,000 or so clones, of which around 90% are seen a single time; 2% belongs to the top ten. The CDR3 is 14 residues long. After removal of 6 bases from V and 2 bases from J, the junction contained 5 bases not matched to a gene. The germline gives CDR1 SGHTA, CDR2 FQGNSA. The sequenced sample consisted of PBMCs. This TCR was recovered from a woman aged 18-35 years in good health and CMV-seronegative. The chain couples TRBV7-2 to TRBJ2-7, with 9 bases aligning to TRBD1. CDR3 protein: CASRAGTGPYEQYF. CDR3 nucleotides: TGTGCCAGCAGAGCCGGGACAGGGCCCTACGAGCAGTACTTC.